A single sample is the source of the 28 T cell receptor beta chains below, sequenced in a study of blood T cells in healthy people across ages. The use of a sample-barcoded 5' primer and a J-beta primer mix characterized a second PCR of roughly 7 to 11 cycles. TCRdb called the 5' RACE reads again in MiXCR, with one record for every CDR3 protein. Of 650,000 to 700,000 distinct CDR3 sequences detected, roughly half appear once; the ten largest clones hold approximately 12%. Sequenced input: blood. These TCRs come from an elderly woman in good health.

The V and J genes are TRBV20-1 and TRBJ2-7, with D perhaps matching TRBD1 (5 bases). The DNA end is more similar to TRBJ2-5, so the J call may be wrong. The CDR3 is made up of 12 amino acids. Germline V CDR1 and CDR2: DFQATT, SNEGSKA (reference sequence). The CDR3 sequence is CSAKTVQETQYF. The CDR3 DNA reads TGCAGTGCAAAGACAGTACAAGAGACCCAGTACTTC.

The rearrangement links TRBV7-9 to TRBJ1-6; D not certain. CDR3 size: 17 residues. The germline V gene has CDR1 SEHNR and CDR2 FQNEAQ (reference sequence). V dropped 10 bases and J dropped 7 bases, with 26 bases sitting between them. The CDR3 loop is CATGQWTGSFSNSPLHF. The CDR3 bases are TGTGCCACCGGCCAGTGGACCGGGAGTTTTAGCAATTCACCCCTCCACTTT.

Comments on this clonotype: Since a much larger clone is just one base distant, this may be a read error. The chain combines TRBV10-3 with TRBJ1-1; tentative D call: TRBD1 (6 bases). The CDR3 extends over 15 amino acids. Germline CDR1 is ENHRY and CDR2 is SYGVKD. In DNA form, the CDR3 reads TGTGCCACCAGTCCCTGGGGGGGCGGTATCACTGAAGCTTTCTTT. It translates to CATSPWGGGITEAFF.

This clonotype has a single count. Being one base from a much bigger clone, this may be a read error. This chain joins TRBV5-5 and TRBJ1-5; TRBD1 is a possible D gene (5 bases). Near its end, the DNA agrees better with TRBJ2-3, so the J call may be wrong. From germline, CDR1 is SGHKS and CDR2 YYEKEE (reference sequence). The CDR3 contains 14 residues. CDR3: CASSERDRNQPQYF. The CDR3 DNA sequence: TGTGCCAGCAGCGAACGCGACAGAAATCAGCCCCAGTATTTT.

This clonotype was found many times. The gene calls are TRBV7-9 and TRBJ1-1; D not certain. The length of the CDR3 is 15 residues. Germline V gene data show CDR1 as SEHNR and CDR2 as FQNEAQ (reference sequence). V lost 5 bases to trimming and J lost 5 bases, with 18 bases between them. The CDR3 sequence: CASSRAGGFRTEAFF. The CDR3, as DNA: TGTGCCAGCAGCCGAGCAGGAGGGTTCCGTACTGAAGCTTTCTTT.

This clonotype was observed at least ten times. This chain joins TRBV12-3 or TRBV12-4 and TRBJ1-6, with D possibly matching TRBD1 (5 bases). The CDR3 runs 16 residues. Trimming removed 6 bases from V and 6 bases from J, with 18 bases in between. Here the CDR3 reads CASSRNQGKGNSPLHF. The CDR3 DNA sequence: TGTGCCAGCAGCCGCAATCAGGGAAAGGGTAATTCACCCCTCCACTTT.

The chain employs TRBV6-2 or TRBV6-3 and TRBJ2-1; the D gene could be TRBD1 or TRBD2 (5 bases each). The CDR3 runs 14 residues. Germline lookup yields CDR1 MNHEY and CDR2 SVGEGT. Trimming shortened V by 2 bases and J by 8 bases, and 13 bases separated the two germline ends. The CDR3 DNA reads TGTGCCAGCAGTTACGCAGTGGTGGGGGATGAGCAGTTCTTC. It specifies CASSYAVVGDEQFF.

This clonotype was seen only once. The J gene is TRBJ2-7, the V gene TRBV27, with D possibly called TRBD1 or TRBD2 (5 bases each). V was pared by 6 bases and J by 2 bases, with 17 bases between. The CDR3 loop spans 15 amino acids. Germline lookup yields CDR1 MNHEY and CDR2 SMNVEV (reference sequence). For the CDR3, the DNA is TGTGCCAGCAGCTCCGGGACGCGCGGGCCCTACGAGCAGTACTTC. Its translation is CASSSGTRGPYEQYF.

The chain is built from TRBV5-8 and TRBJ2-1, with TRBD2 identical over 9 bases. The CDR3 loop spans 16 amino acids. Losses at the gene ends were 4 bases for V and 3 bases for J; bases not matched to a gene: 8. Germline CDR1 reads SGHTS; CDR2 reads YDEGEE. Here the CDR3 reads CASSIAAGGNYNEQFF. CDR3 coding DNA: TGTGCCAGCAGCATAGCGGCGGGAGGGAACTACAATGAGCAGTTCTTC.

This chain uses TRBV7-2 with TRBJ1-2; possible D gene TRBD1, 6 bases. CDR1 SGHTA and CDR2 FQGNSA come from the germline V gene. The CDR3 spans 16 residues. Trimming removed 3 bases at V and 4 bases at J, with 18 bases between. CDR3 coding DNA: TGTGCCAGCAGCTTGGGGGGTTTGGGGGGGCGCTATGGCTACACCTTC. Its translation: CASSLGGLGGRYGYTF.

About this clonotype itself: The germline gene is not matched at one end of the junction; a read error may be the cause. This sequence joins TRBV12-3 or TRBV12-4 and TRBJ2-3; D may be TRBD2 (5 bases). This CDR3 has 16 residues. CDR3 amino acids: CASGLNAEASTDTQYF. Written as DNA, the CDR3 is TGTGCCAGCGGTTTAAACGCGGAGGCTAGCACAGATACGCAGTATTTT.

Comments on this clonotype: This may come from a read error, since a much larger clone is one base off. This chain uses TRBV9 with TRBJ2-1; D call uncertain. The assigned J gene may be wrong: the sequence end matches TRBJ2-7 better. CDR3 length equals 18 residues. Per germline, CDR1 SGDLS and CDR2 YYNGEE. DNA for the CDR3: TGTGCCAGCAGCGTAGCTACCCCCGTAGGTTTTATGTACAATGAGCAGTACTTC. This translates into CASSVATPVGFMYNEQYF.

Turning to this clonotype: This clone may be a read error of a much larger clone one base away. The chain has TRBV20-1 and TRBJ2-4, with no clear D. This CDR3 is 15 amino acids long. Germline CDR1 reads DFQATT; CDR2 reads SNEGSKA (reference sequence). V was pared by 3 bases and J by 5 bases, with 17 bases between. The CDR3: CSASPFGIPENIQYF. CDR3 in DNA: TGCAGTGCTAGCCCGTTTGGCATTCCCGAAAACATTCAGTACTTC.

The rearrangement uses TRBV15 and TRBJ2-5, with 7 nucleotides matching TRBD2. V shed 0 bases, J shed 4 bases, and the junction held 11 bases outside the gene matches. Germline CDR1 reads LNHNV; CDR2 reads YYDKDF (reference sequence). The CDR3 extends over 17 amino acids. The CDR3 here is CATSRDLWTPGGETQYF. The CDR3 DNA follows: TGTGCCACCAGCAGAGATCTCTGGACACCGGGAGGAGAGACCCAGTACTTC.

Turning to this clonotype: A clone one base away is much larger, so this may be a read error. The CDR3 region has the DNA TGTTCCAGCAGAGGGACGAACTATGGCTACACCTTC. It is translated as CSSRGTNYGYTF. The rearrangement joins TRBV27 to TRBJ1-2, with D possibly matching TRBD1 (5 bases). This CDR3 has 12 amino acids. Per the germline V gene, CDR1 is MNHEY and CDR2 is SMNVEV (reference sequence).

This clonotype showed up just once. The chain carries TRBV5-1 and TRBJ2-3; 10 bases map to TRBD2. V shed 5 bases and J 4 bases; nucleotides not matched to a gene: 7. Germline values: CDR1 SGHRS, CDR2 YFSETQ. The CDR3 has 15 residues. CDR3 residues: CASSTLAGEPDTQYF. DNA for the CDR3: TGCGCCAGCAGTACTCTAGCGGGAGAACCAGATACGCAGTATTTT.

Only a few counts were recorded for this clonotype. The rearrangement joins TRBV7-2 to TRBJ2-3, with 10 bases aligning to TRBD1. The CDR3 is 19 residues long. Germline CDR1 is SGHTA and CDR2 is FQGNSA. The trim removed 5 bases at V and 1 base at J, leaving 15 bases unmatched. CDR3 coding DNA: TGTGCCAGCAGCCCAGCGACAGGGGGCGTTCCCCTCCGCACAGATACGCAGTATTTT. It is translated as CASSPATGGVPLRTDTQYF.

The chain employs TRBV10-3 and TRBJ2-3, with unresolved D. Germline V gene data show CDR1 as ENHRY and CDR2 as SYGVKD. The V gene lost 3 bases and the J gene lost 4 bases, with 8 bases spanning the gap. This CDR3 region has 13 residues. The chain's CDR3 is CAISDPKPDTQYF. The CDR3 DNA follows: TGTGCCATCAGTGATCCGAAGCCAGATACGCAGTATTTT.

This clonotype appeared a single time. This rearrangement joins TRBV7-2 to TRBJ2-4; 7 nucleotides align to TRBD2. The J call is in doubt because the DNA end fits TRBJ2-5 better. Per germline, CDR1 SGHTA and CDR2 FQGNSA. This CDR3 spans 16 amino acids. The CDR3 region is CASSWTGGGLKETQYF. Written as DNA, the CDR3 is TGTGCCAGCAGCTGGACTGGCGGGGGACTCAAAGAGACCCAGTACTTC.

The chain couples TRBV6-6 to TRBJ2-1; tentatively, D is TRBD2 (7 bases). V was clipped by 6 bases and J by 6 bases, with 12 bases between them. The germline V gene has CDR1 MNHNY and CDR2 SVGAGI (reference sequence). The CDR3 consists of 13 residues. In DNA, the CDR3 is TGTGCCAGCAGCTGGGGGGGGCCCAATGAGCAGTTCTTC. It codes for CASSWGGPNEQFF.

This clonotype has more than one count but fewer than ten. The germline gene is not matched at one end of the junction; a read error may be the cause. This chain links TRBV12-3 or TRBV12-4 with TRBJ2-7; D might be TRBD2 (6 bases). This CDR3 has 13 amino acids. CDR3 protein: CASSVAGGYEQYF. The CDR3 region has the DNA TGTGCCAGCAGTGTAGCCGGGGGCTACGAGCAGTACTTC.

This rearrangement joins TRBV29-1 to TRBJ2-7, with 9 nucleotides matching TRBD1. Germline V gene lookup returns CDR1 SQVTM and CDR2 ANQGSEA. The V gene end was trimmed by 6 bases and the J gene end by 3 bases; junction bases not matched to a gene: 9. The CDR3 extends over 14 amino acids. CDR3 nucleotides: TGCAGCGTCGGCGCGGGACAGGGAAACTACGAGCAGTACTTC. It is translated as CSVGAGQGNYEQYF.

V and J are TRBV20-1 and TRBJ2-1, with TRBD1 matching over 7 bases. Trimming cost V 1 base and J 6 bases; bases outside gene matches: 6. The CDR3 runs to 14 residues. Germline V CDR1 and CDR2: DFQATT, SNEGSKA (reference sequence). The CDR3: CSARAGTGANEQFF. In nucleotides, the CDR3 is TGCAGTGCTAGAGCCGGAACAGGGGCCAATGAGCAGTTCTTC.

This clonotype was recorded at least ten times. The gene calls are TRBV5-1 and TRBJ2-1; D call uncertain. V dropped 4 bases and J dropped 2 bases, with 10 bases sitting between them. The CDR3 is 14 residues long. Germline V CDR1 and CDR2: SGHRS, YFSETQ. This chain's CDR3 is CASSLQLTYNEQFF. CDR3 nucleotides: TGCGCCAGCAGCCTGCAGCTTACCTACAATGAGCAGTTCTTC.

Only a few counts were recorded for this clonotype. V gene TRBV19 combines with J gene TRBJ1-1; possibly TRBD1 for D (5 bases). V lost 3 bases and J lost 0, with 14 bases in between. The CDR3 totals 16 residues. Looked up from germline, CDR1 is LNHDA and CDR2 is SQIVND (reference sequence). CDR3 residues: CASSIYRSRLNTEAFF. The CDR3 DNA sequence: TGTGCCAGTAGTATTTACAGGAGCCGCTTGAACACTGAAGCTTTCTTT.

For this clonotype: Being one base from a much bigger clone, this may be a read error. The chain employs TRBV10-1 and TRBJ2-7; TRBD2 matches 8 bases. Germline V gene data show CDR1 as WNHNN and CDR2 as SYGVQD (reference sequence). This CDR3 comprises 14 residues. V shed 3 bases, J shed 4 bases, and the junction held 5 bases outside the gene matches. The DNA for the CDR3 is TGCGCCAGCAGTGAAGGACGGGGGGGTTACGAGCAGTACTTC. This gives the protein CASSEGRGGYEQYF.

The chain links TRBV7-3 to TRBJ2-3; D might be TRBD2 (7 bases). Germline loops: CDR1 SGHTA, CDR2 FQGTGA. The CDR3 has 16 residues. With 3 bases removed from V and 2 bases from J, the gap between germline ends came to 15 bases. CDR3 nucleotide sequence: TGTGCCAGCAGCTTGGGGGGGCGCGTTATCACAGATACGCAGTATTTT. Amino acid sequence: CASSLGGRVITDTQYF.

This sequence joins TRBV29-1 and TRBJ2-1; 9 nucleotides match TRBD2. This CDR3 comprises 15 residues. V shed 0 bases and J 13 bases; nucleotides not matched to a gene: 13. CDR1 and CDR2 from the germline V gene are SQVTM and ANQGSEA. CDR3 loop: CSVEDGRGGPKGQFF. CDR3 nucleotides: TGCAGCGTTGAAGATGGGCGGGGGGGCCCGAAAGGACAGTTCTTC.